Each of the 28 T cell receptor beta chains below was sequenced from the same sample in a study of regulatory T cells in long-lasting Graves disease. Assembly of TCR beta libraries relied on iRepertoire HTBI primers together with Arm-PCR of CDR3 regions. TCRdb re-called the multiplex PCR reads through MiXCR, storing one row per CDR3 protein. The sample includes hundreds of thousands of distinct CDR3 sequences, under 20% seen only once; the top ten take around a sixth. As for time point: newly diagnosed GD, antithyroid drugs for less than 3 months. PBMC RNA served as the TCR library source. These records were also assigned to another study, of T cells in Graves' hyperthyroidism and ophthalmopathy.

The sequencing here drew on peripheral blood mononuclear cells (PBMCs), taken at new diagnosis, from a patient treated with antithyroid drugs. All receptors come from a young woman with Graves disease.

This chain joins TRBV5-1 and TRBJ2-3; weak D call: TRBD1 (5 bases). V was cut by 3 bases and J by 2 bases, with 10 bases left in between. The germline V gene has CDR1 SGHRS and CDR2 YFSETQ. The CDR3 contains 14 residues. The CDR3 region has the DNA TGCGCCAGCAGCTCAGGGTCGCCCACAGATACGCAGTATTTT. It is translated as CASSSGSPTDTQYF.

This clonotype was seen many times. The chain uses TRBV28 and TRBJ2-7, with a possible D match to TRBD1 (6 bases). CDR1 MDHEN and CDR2 SYDVKM come from the germline V gene. The CDR3 has 12 residues. V was trimmed by 5 bases and J by 3 bases, leaving 8 bases between them. DNA for the CDR3: TGTGCCAGCAGTAAACAGGGCTACGAGCAGTACTTC. Protein product: CASSKQGYEQYF.

The V gene is TRBV2, the J gene TRBJ2-7; 7 nucleotides align to TRBD2. The germline V gene has CDR1 SNHLY and CDR2 FYNNEI. The CDR3 has 14 residues. The V segment lost 7 bases and the J segment 5 bases; nucleotides outside the gene matches: 11. CDR3 region: CASTRAGVADEQYF. CDR3 bases: TGTGCCAGCACCCGGGCGGGAGTGGCGGACGAGCAGTACTTC.

V usage is TRBV7-9 and J usage is TRBJ1-6, with D unclear. CDR1 and CDR2 from the germline V gene are SEHNR and FQNEAQ (reference sequence). The CDR3 has 18 amino acids. V lost 5 bases, J lost 9 bases, and 26 bases lay in between. As DNA, the CDR3 is TGTGCCAGCAGCCCCATACGGGATTACCCCCTAATTGGTTCACCCCTCCACTTT. Its translation is CASSPIRDYPLIGSPLHF.

This clonotype showed up many times. The chain recombines TRBV7-6 with TRBJ1-2, with 8 bases fitting TRBD1. Germline loops: CDR1 SGHVS, CDR2 FNYEAQ. The CDR3 covers 14 residues. After removal of 6 bases from V and 4 bases from J, the junction contained 7 bases not matched to a gene. The DNA of the CDR3 is TGTGCCAGCAGTGATAGGACAGGGCGCTATGGCTACACCTTC. Its protein is CASSDRTGRYGYTF.

This clonotype was counted many times. This chain joins TRBV6-5 and TRBJ1-2; no clear D. This CDR3 has 16 residues. V was cut by 4 bases and J by 4 bases, with 19 bases left in between. Germline assignment: CDR1 MNHEY and CDR2 SVGAGI. CDR3 nucleotide sequence: TGTGCCAGCAGTTCCCCTCGCGTGGCGGTATCCTATGGCTACACCTTC. As protein: CASSSPRVAVSYGYTF.

This clonotype was observed at least ten times. The rearrangement uses TRBV28 and TRBJ2-6; D unclear. This CDR3 spans 15 amino acids. Trimming took 2 bases from V and 0 from J, leaving 5 bases between them. Germline V gene sequence: CDR1 MDHEN, CDR2 SYDVKM. CDR3 in DNA: TGTGCCAGCAGTTTAGGTTACTCTGGGGCCAACGTCCTGACTTTC. Its translation: CASSLGYSGANVLTF.

This clonotype was detected ten times or more. The chain carries TRBV7-9 and TRBJ2-1; possible D gene TRBD1, 6 bases. The CDR3 runs 15 residues. Deletions cut 6 bases from V and 7 bases from J, with 19 bases between. Germline lookup yields CDR1 SEHNR and CDR2 FQNEAQ (reference sequence). This CDR3 is CASRRNIKGVNEQFF. The DNA of the CDR3 is TGTGCCAGCAGACGAAATATAAAGGGGGTAAATGAGCAGTTCTTC. Using reference TRBV7-9 and TRBJ2-1 for the parts outside the CDR3, the full variable domain is DTGVSQNPRHKITKRGQNVTFRCDPISEHNRLYWYRQTLGQGPEFLTYFQNEAQLEKSRLLSDRFSAERPKGSFSTLEIQRTEQGDSAMYLCASRRNIKGVNEQFFGPGTRLTVL.

This clonotype was counted many times. The chain links TRBV9 to TRBJ2-7; D might be TRBD2 (5 bases). The CDR3 has 14 amino acids. Trimming took off 0 bases at V and 4 bases at J, with 11 bases between the two ends. CDR1 and CDR2 (germline): SGDLS, YYNGEE. The CDR3 here is CASSVAQEGYEQYF. The CDR3 DNA is TGTGCCAGCAGCGTAGCGCAAGAGGGTTACGAGCAGTACTTC.

This clonotype occurred many times. The chain employs TRBV20-1 and TRBJ1-2; D might be TRBD1 (6 bases). Germline CDR1 DFQATT, CDR2 SNEGSKA (reference sequence). The length of the CDR3 is 12 residues. V lost 1 base, J lost 6 bases, and 9 bases lay in between. The CDR3 here is CSARGRDNGYTF. CDR3 DNA: TGCAGTGCTAGAGGCAGGGACAATGGCTACACCTTC.

This clonotype was counted ten times or more. CDR3: CASSYSLSGQNYGYTF. Here the CDR3 DNA reads TGTGCCAGCAGCTACTCCCTCTCAGGCCAGAACTATGGCTACACCTTC. The V and J genes are TRBV12-3 or TRBV12-4 and TRBJ1-2, with D unclear. V lost 6 bases and J lost 2, with 19 bases in between. The CDR3 length is 16 residues.

The gene calls are TRBV30 and TRBJ1-1; TRBD1 matches 8 bases. CDR1 and CDR2 from the germline V gene are GTSNPN and SVGIG (reference sequence). This CDR3 spans 17 amino acids. V lost 4 bases, J lost 0 bases, and 13 bases stayed unmatched. The CDR3 DNA is TGTGCCTGGAAAATCGACAGGGGATTTAAATTGAACACTGAAGCTTTCTTT. The encoded protein is CAWKIDRGFKLNTEAFF.

This clonotype was recorded at least ten times. CDR3 bases: TGTGCCAGCAGATTCAGGGGGCTGGACTATGGCTACACCTTC. It specifies CASRFRGLDYGYTF. This chain links TRBV2 with TRBJ1-2, with 8 bases fitting TRBD1. The CDR3 consists of 14 residues. CDR1 and CDR2 (germline): SNHLY, FYNNEI. V was pared by 6 bases and J by 3 bases, with 6 bases of the junction left unmatched.

The CDR3 reads CSARDKRGLRETQYF. The CDR3 nucleotides read TGCAGTGCTAGAGATAAGCGGGGATTGAGGGAGACCCAGTACTTC. This chain uses TRBV20-1 with TRBJ2-5; TRBD2 aligns across 7 bases. The germline gives CDR1 DFQATT, CDR2 SNEGSKA (reference sequence). V lost 0 bases, J lost 5 bases, and 9 bases stayed unmatched. The CDR3 consists of 15 residues.

The CDR3 sequence is CSARDRASTEAFF. The CDR3 nucleotides read TGCAGCGCTAGGGACAGGGCTAGCACTGAAGCTTTCTTT. J is TRBJ1-1 and V is TRBV29-1, with 9 bases identical to TRBD1. The CDR3 spans 13 residues. V trimming: 7 bases; J trimming: 4 bases; junction bases outside the gene matches: 7. The germline gives CDR1 SQVTM, CDR2 ANQGSEA.

This rearrangement joins TRBV19 to TRBJ2-3; D might be TRBD2 (7 bases). Germline lookup yields CDR1 LNHDA and CDR2 SQIVND (reference sequence). The CDR3 sequence is 16 residues long. Deletions cut 3 bases from V and 1 base from J, with 14 bases between. This CDR3 is CASSIGRGSGTDTQYF. DNA of the CDR3: TGTGCCAGTAGTATTGGGAGGGGGAGCGGCACAGATACGCAGTATTTT.

This clonotype was observed at least ten times. This rearrangement joins TRBV6-1 to TRBJ1-5; weak D call: TRBD1 (5 bases). From germline, CDR1 is MNHNS and CDR2 SASEGT. Trimming left V 8 bases short and J 4 bases short, with 12 bases between. The CDR3 has 13 residues. CDR3 in DNA: TGTGCCAGCGGGGCAGAGTCGAATCAGCCCCAGCATTTT. Amino acid sequence: CASGAESNQPQHF.

J is TRBJ1-3 and V is TRBV28, with D maybe TRBD1 (5 bases). CDR3 length: 11 residues. The ends were cut back, 4 bases at V and 10 bases at J, with 8 bases in the middle. Per germline, CDR1 MDHEN and CDR2 SYDVKM. CDR3 bases: TGTGCCAGCAGTTCAGGGCCGACCATATATTTT. This encodes CASSSGPTIYF.

The genes are TRBV29-1 and TRBJ1-1, with no clear D. Trimming pared 0 bases from V and 0 bases from J, leaving 8 bases between. This CDR3 is 14 amino acids long. CDR1 and CDR2 (germline): SQVTM, ANQGSEA. The CDR3 loop reads CSVEEGRVNTEAFF. The CDR3 DNA is TGCAGCGTTGAAGAAGGCAGAGTGAACACTGAAGCTTTCTTT.

The chain joins TRBV12-3 or TRBV12-4 to TRBJ1-2; D is unclear. The CDR3 contains 15 residues. Between the trimmed V and J ends, which lost 6 bases and 4 bases, there was a span of 18 bases. In DNA, the CDR3 is TGTGCCAGCAGCAAGCTTATTGGGAACGCCTATGGCTACACCTTC. It codes for CASSKLIGNAYGYTF.

A few counts support this clonotype. The chain carries TRBV11-1 and TRBJ2-7, with D hard to call. This CDR3 spans 11 amino acids. CDR1 is SGHAT and CDR2 is FQDESV in the germline V gene (reference sequence). Deletions cut 1 base from V and 6 bases from J, with 4 bases between. CDR3 nucleotide sequence: TGTGCCAGCAGCTTAGTATCCGAGCAGTACTTC. It codes for CASSLVSEQYF.

At least ten counts were recorded for this clonotype. The V call is TRBV2, the J call TRBJ2-4, with D maybe TRBD2 (6 bases). The CDR3 length is 12 residues. V lost 5 bases, J lost 8 bases, and 10 bases lay in between. Germline V lookup: CDR1 SNHLY, CDR2 FYNNEI. The CDR3 DNA reads TGTGCCAGCAGTAGAGGGGAGGACATTCAGTACTTC. Encoded protein: CASSRGEDIQYF.

In its sample, this clonotype was seen many times. This rearrangement joins TRBV28 to TRBJ2-7; 9 bases agree with TRBD2. V lost 7 bases and J lost 3; bases outside the gene matches: 13. This CDR3 is 16 amino acids long. CDR1 and CDR2 (germline): MDHEN, SYDVKM. The CDR3: CASMRTSAIRGYEQYF. Written as DNA, the CDR3 is TGTGCCAGCATGAGGACTAGCGCCATAAGGGGCTACGAGCAGTACTTC.

This clonotype showed up just a few times. V gene TRBV5-1 combines with J gene TRBJ2-1, with D perhaps matching TRBD1 (6 bases). In germline, CDR1 is SGHRS, CDR2 YFSETQ. This CDR3 spans 13 amino acids. Trimming left V 6 bases short and J 3 bases short, with 10 bases between. CDR3 amino acids: CASNAGDYNEQFF. DNA of the CDR3: TGCGCCAGCAACGCAGGGGACTACAATGAGCAGTTCTTC.

This clonotype was detected many times. The chain combines TRBV28 with TRBJ1-1; unclear D gene. Trimming took off 8 bases at V and 1 base at J, with 11 bases between the two ends. Germline V lookup: CDR1 MDHEN, CDR2 SYDVKM. The length of the CDR3 is 13 residues. CDR3 residues: CASVGLWNTEAFF. The CDR3 region has the DNA TGTGCCAGCGTTGGCCTGTGGAACACTGAAGCTTTCTTT.

The V and J genes are TRBV15 and TRBJ2-3; D is ambiguous. Germline V gene lookup returns CDR1 LNHNV and CDR2 YYDKDF (reference sequence). Trimming removed 0 bases at V and 4 bases at J, with 8 bases between. This CDR3 spans 14 amino acids. CDR3 region: CATSRDSGSDTQYF. The CDR3 DNA sequence: TGTGCCACCAGCAGAGATTCCGGTTCAGATACGCAGTATTTT. Full variable domain (outside the CDR3, taken from reference TRBV15 and TRBJ2-3): DAMVIQNPRYQVTQFGKPVTLSCSQTLNHNVMYWYQQKSSQAPKLLFHYYDKDFNNEADTPDNFQSRRPNTSFCFLDIRSPGLGDTAMYLCATSRDSGSDTQYFGPGTRLTVL.

The table lists this clonotype with many counts. V and J are TRBV27 and TRBJ2-2, with D perhaps assigned TRBD1 or TRBD2 (7 bases each). V was pared by 6 bases and J by 2 bases, with 10 bases between. From germline, CDR1 is MNHEY and CDR2 SMNVEV (reference sequence). The CDR3 consists of 14 residues. In nucleotides, the CDR3 is TGTGCCAGCAGGGGAGGGGGCAACACCGGGGAGCTGTTTTTT. Translation: CASRGGGNTGELFF.

V and J are TRBV5-1 and TRBJ2-1, with 12 nucleotides matching TRBD2. The CDR3 has 16 residues. V lost 4 bases and J lost 6; bases outside the gene matches: 8. Germline V gene sequence: CDR1 SGHRS, CDR2 YFSETQ. CDR3 DNA: TGCGCCAGCAGCCCGCGACTAGCGGGAGATGGCAATGAGCAGTTCTTC. Its translation: CASSPRLAGDGNEQFF.